The 6 T cell receptor beta chains presented below share a single source sample, sequenced in a study of regulatory and conventional T cells in RAG deficiency. The sorted conventional CD4+ T cells were CD25-low and CD127-high, with genomic DNA sequenced. TCRdb keeps only in-frame clones here, not all; method: immunoSEQ multiplex PCR. The table lists some 23,000 clones, 90% to 95% of them singletons. These data were likewise used in another study, on regulatory T cells. From that study: Amplification used 52 TRBV primers and 13 TRBJ primers.

Material: CD4+ T cells sorted from blood. Every receptor here comes from a human donor in good health.

The chain has TRBV11-2 and TRBJ2-1; D may correspond to TRBD1 or TRBD2 (6 bases each). The CDR3 is made up of 16 amino acids. Germline V gives CDR1 SGHAT, CDR2 FQNNGV. V was trimmed by 5 bases and J by 9 bases, leaving 23 bases between them. The CDR3 sequence is CASSPRDSLWGREQFF. CDR3 bases: TGTGCCAGCAGCCCAAGGGACTCCCTCTGGGGGCGTGAGCAGTTCTTC.

The J gene is TRBJ2-5, the V gene TRBV5-1; perhaps TRBD1 as D (6 bases). Germline V lookup: CDR1 SGHRS, CDR2 YFSETQ. The CDR3 loop spans 15 amino acids. Trimming took 0 bases from V and 5 from J, leaving 14 bases between them. The CDR3: CASSLVGGAEETQYF. CDR3 DNA sequence: TGCGCCAGCAGCTTGGTAGGGGGTGCGGAGGAGACCCAGTACTTC.

This clone was detected once. The rearrangement joins TRBV30 to TRBJ2-7, with D unclear. The ends were cut back, 1 base at V and 3 bases at J, with 7 bases in the middle. There are 12 residues in the CDR3. Germline lookup yields CDR1 GTSNPN and CDR2 SVGIG (reference sequence). This CDR3 is CAWSGGSYEQYF. The CDR3, as DNA: TGTGCCTGGAGTGGGGGAAGCTACGAGCAGTACTTC.

This chain joins TRBV11-2 and TRBJ1-2; no firm D call. The CDR3 loop spans 14 amino acids. Germline values: CDR1 SGHAT, CDR2 FQNNGV. Trimming shortened V by 1 base and J by 1 base, and 7 bases separated the two germline ends. CDR3 region: CASSLGQINYGYTF. CDR3 in DNA: TGTGCCAGCAGCTTAGGACAAATTAACTATGGCTACACCTTC.

This clone has just one count. The chain uses TRBV6-1 and TRBJ2-1; D may be TRBD1 or TRBD2 (5 bases each). The V gene's germline CDR1 is MNHNS and CDR2 SASEGT. The CDR3 runs to 15 residues. Trimming removed 3 bases at V and 6 bases at J, with 15 bases between. This CDR3 reads CASSDGREFSNEQFF. CDR3 bases: TGTGCCAGCAGTGATGGCAGGGAGTTTTCCAATGAGCAGTTCTTC.

The rearrangement joins TRBV7-8 to TRBJ2-2, with D perhaps TRBD2 (5 bases). The germline CDR1 and CDR2 sequences are SGHVS and FQNEAQ. CDR3 length: 18 residues. V dropped 1 base and J dropped 2 bases, with 17 bases sitting between them. The CDR3 spells CASSLGVIALVNTGELFF. CDR3 DNA sequence: TGTGCCAGCAGCTTAGGGGTAATCGCACTAGTCAACACCGGGGAGCTGTTTTTT.